The rows below give T cell receptor beta chains drawn from one sample of a study of T-cell reconstitution after alpha-beta-depleted transplantation in children. In TCRdb, the PCR reads were re-called with MiXCR into one record per CDR3 protein. In the table there are 170,000 or so distinct CDR3 sequences, 6% to 7% of which are singletons. This material consisted of PBMCs from the stem cell graft donor, taken from the stem cell graft. These receptors originate from a human donor who donated a stem cell graft to a child with Wiskott-Aldrich syndrome. Both conserved end residues are part of each CDR3. D genes are given only for firm matches. Clone size is not always given. Where it is, it says once, few, many or a class for expanded clones.

D,V,J,size,DNA,CDR3
-,TRBV7-9,TRBJ1-2,many,TGTGCCAGCAGCTTAGACAAGGGAGACTATGGCTACACCTTC,CASSLDKGDYGYTF
-,TRBV7-9,TRBJ2-5,-,TGTGCCAGCAGCTCTGGAGGACGGGCCGAAAAAGAGACCCAGTACTTC,CASSSGGRAEKETQYF
-,TRBV5-1,TRBJ2-7,few,TGCGCCAGCAGCTTGGGCGGTTCCTTGGAGCAGTACTTC,CASSLGGSLEQYF
-,TRBV28,TRBJ1-5,many,TGTGCCTTGGGACCGACCAATCAGCCCCAGCATTTT,CALGPTNQPQHF
-,TRBV24-1,TRBJ1-1,many,TGTGCCACCAGGGACAGAAACACTGAAGCTTTCTTT,CATRDRNTEAFF
TRBD2,TRBV20-1,TRBJ2-1,many,TGCAGTGCTAGAGCTCTGGCGGGAGGCCGACCGAGCTCCTACAATGAGCAGTTCTTC,CSARALAGGRPSSYNEQFF
-,TRBV7-2,TRBJ2-1,many,TGTGCCAGCAGCTTAGACGGATTATACGACAATGAGCAGTTCTTC,CASSLDGLYDNEQFF
TRBD1,TRBV7-8,TRBJ1-1,many,TGTGCCAGCAGCTTGTACAGGGGGCTAAGGATGAACACTGAAGCTTTCTTT,CASSLYRGLRMNTEAFF
-,TRBV11-3,TRBJ2-1,many,TGTGCCAGCAGCTCCTCTAGCCTCAATGAGCAGTTCTTC,CASSSSSLNEQFF
-,TRBV4-1,TRBJ2-1,many,TGCGCCAGCAGCCAAGGACATCACACGACAACCTTCGTGGTCAGACCCTACAATGAGCAGTTCTTC,CASSQGHHTTTFVVRPYNEQFF
TRBD1,TRBV4-3,TRBJ1-2,many,TGCGCCAGCAGCCACCGACAGGGCGACTATGGCTACACCTTC,CASSHRQGDYGYTF
TRBD1,TRBV18,TRBJ1-2,-,TGTGCCAGCTCAAACACCCCCAGACAGGGGGCGAATGGCTACACCTTC,CASSNTPRQGANGYTF
-,TRBV9,TRBJ2-2,many,TGTGCCAGCAGCTTTAGACAGAACGGCGGGGAGCTGTTTTTT,CASSFRQNGGELFF
TRBD1,TRBV5-1,TRBJ2-1,many,TGCGCCAGCAGCTTGGGGGACAGGGCCGGTAATGAGCAGTTCTTC,CASSLGDRAGNEQFF
TRBD1,TRBV10-3,TRBJ2-2,-,TGTGCCATCAGTGAACCCTGGACAGGGGGCAGGTCGACCGGGGAGCTGTTTTTT,CAISEPWTGGRSTGELFF
TRBD2,TRBV9,TRBJ2-3,few,TGTGCCAGCAGCGTAGAGTCATTTTTTCGCGGGAGCTTGGATACGCAGTATTTT,CASSVESFFRGSLDTQYF
-,TRBV18,TRBJ1-1,many,TGTGCCAGCTCACCAACTTCACGGTTGAACACTGAAGCTTTCTTT,CASSPTSRLNTEAFF
TRBD1,TRBV6-5,TRBJ2-7,many,TGTGCCAGCATTTCGGACAGGGTGAACAGATACGAGCAGTACTTC,CASISDRVNRYEQYF
-,TRBV15,TRBJ1-1,many,TGTGCCACCAGCCATGGCGAGGGTGAAGCTTTCTTT,CATSHGEGEAFF
-,TRBV18,TRBJ2-5,-,TGTGCCAGCTCACAGCTACCGGGAATAGATTTTCGAGAGACCCAGTACTTC,CASSQLPGIDFRETQYF
-,TRBV5-1,TRBJ2-1,many,TGCGCCAGCAGCTTCGACAGGTCGGGTCTGTTCTTC,CASSFDRSGLFF
-,TRBV7-7,TRBJ2-1,many,TGTGCCAGCAGCTTAGGAGTTAACAATGAGCAGTTCTTC,CASSLGVNNEQFF
-,TRBV12-3/TRBV12-4,TRBJ2-7,many,TGTGCCAGCAGCCTATATGGGTACGAGCAGTACTTC,CASSLYGYEQYF
TRBD2,TRBV20-1,TRBJ2-1,many,TGCAGTGCTAGAGATATCGCTAGCGGGAGTGACAATGAGCAGTTCTTC,CSARDIASGSDNEQFF
-,TRBV20-1,TRBJ2-3,many,TGCAGTGCTCAGAGGGCGGGACTGACAGATACGCAGTATTTT,CSAQRAGLTDTQYF
-,TRBV30,TRBJ2-1,many,TGTGCCTGGAGTAGGATAGCCGGTGAGCAGTTCTTC,CAWSRIAGEQFF
-,TRBV5-1,TRBJ1-1,-,TGCGCCAGCAGCCAAACGACAGGCCTCCCCAAAGCTTTCTTT,CASSQTTGLPKAFF
TRBD2,TRBV18,TRBJ2-3,few,TGTGCCAGCTCGCACACCGGGACTAGCGGAACCGGCACAGATACGCAGTATTTT,CASSHTGTSGTGTDTQYF
-,TRBV12-3/TRBV12-4,TRBJ2-5,many,TGTGCCAGCAGTTATTTGGGGAGAGAGACCCAGTACTTC,CASSYLGRETQYF
TRBD2,TRBV7-2,TRBJ2-5,-,TGTGCCAGCAGCCCCCCCGGGACTAGCGGGAGAAAAGAGACCCAGTACTTC,CASSPPGTSGRKETQYF
TRBD1,TRBV4-3,TRBJ2-7,many,TGCGCCAGCAGCCAAGACCCCCGCTTTGACTACAGGGGGCCGAGGACTGAGCAGTACTTC,CASSQDPRFDYRGPRTEQYF
-,TRBV10-1,TRBJ2-1,many,TGCGCCAGCAGTGAGAGGGGAAGCTCCTACAATGAGCAGTTCTTC,CASSERGSSYNEQFF
TRBD1,TRBV10-3,TRBJ2-7,few,TGTGCCATGGGGCCGGACAGGAGCTCCTACGAGCAGTACTTC,CAMGPDRSSYEQYF
TRBD2,TRBV29-1,TRBJ2-5,many,TGCAGCGTCGGGACTAGCGGGGATGGAACCCAGTACTTC,CSVGTSGDGTQYF
-,TRBV3-1,TRBJ2-7,many,TGTGCCAGCAGCCAAGAAACCCTGCAGTACTTC,CASSQETLQYF
-,TRBV5-1,TRBJ2-5,many,TGCGCCAGCAGCTTATTGACAGAAGAGACCCAGTACTTC,CASSLLTEETQYF
TRBD1,TRBV6-2/TRBV6-3,TRBJ1-2,few,TGTGCCAGCAGTCACCTCGACAGGGTGCTTTCGGGGTATGGCTACACCTTC,CASSHLDRVLSGYGYTF
-,TRBV5-1,TRBJ2-2,-,TGCGCCAGCAGCCCCCGACAGGGGAGGGCGGACACCGGGGAGCTGTTTTTT,CASSPRQGRADTGELFF
TRBD1,TRBV3-1,TRBJ1-2,many,TGTGCCAGCAGCCACACGGGACAGGGGGGCGGCTATGGCTACACCTTC,CASSHTGQGGGYGYTF
-,TRBV28,TRBJ2-1,many,TGTGCCAGCAGTTCCCAGTGGGATGAGCAGTTCTTC,CASSSQWDEQFF
-,TRBV10-1,TRBJ2-7,-,TGCGCCAGCAGTGGGGGGCCCTCCGGCGAGCAGTACTTC,CASSGGPSGEQYF
-,TRBV10-3,TRBJ1-5,few,TGTGCCTCCTCCGAGGGCAATCAGCCCCAGCATTTT,CASSEGNQPQHF
-,TRBV20-1,TRBJ1-2,many,TGCAGTGCTAGAGTAACGGGATCTGACTATGGCTACACCTTC,CSARVTGSDYGYTF
TRBD2,TRBV7-2,TRBJ2-4,few,TGTGCCAGCAGCCCAATTAGCGGGGGAAGGGGGAACATTCAGTACTTC,CASSPISGGRGNIQYF